This TCR beta chain was retrieved from a study of T-cell memory formation after mild COVID-19. Study-wide context: Among the donors, TCR clusters were largely specific to each donor.

Worth noting for this clonotype: Antigen specificity is unknown.

MiXCR was run by TCRdb on the 5' RACE reads, yielding one entry per CDR3 protein. The data contain roughly 370,000 distinct CDR3 sequences, 16% of them singletons. The study, taken as a whole, reports: Within pre-infection memory, some responding clones were found, suggesting cross-reactive memory joined. For contracting clones, CD4+ ones sat mainly in CM and EM, CD8+ in EMRA.

The CDR3 spans 15 residues. V lost 0 bases, J lost 9 bases, and 18 bases lay in between. CDR1 is SGHRS, CDR2 YFSETQ, per germline. The chain has TRBV5-1 and TRBJ1-1, with D uncertain. This clonotype originated in a man in his late teens or twenties who had mild COVID-19 (a few samples of this study predate the infection). Cell type and time point are not known. The sequencing input was PBMCs or a T cell subset sorted from them (not recorded which). The CDR3 nucleotides are TGCGCCAGCAGCTTGGCGAAGAATCCGGGCCGCAAAGCTTTCTTT. As protein: CASSLAKNPGRKAFF.